This TCR beta chain was sequenced in a study of T-cell reconstitution after alpha-beta-depleted transplantation in children. This clonotype was seen just once. The antigen is not known. A library of TCRbeta sequences, prepared with unique molecular identifiers, was generated. One entry per CDR3 protein, called by TCRdb with MiXCR from the PCR reads. The table includes 300,000 or so distinct CDR3 sequences, 23% detected once. Whole-study results and caveats: Newly made T cells mostly supplied T-cell counts and diversity one year after transplant. Alpha-beta T cells about two months after transplant reportedly derived from several hundred expanded graft clones.

V shed 6 bases and J 5 bases; nucleotides not matched to a gene: 9. CDR3 length: 14 residues. Germline CDR1 SGHRS, CDR2 YFSETQ. The specimen comprised PBMCs, mostly from graft donor cells, sampled 180 days after TCRalphabeta/CD19-depleted stem cell transplant. The chain carries TRBV5-1 and TRBJ1-2; 8 nucleotides align to TRBD1. This TCR was recovered from a male patient younger than 18 who had a stem cell transplant for acute lymphoblastic leukemia, so the T cells may come from the graft donor. This chain's CDR3 is CASTGPGQVYGYTF. CDR3 DNA sequence: TGCGCCAGCACGGGCCCGGGACAGGTTTATGGCTACACCTTC.